Listed below are T cell receptor beta chains from one sample, sequenced in a study of spatial heterogeneity in lung cancer. TCRdb re-called the 5' RACE reads with MiXCR, one entry per CDR3 protein. The table has around 100,000 distinct CDR3 sequences, 3.5% to 5% seen once. The material was lung tumor tissue, obtained at surgery. The receptors derive from a male donor with early-stage non-small cell lung cancer. Both conserved end residues are part of each CDR3. A D gene is named only where the DNA matches it firmly. Where a row states a size, it is once, few, many or the class of an expanded clone; other rows omit it.

v_call	clone_size	d_call	cdr3_length	j_call	cdr3_aa	cdr3_nt
TRBV19	many	-	15	TRBJ2-3	CASSIRLRATDTQYF	TGTGCCAGTAGTATACGGCTTAGAGCCACAGATACGCAGTATTTT
TRBV28	many	TRBD1	15	TRBJ1-5	CASSWTGGGNQPQHF	TGTGCCAGCAGCTGGACAGGGGGCGGCAATCAGCCCCAGCATTTT
TRBV20-1	many	TRBD2	12	TRBJ2-3	CSPRAGTDTQYF	TGCAGTCCCCGAGCGGGGACAGATACGCAGTATTTT
TRBV4-2	many	-	14	TRBJ1-2	CASSHPAGPYGYTF	TGTGCCAGCAGCCACCCAGCGGGACCCTATGGCTACACCTTC
TRBV3-1	-	-	15	TRBJ1-5	CASSQDYRISQPQHF	TGTGCCAGCAGCCAAGATTATCGCATTAGTCAGCCCCAGCATTTT
TRBV12-3/TRBV12-4	many	-	15	TRBJ2-3	CASSTPLAGTDTQYF	TGTGCCAGCAGTACCCCCCTAGCTGGCACAGATACGCAGTATTTT
TRBV3-1	many	TRBD2	14	TRBJ2-3	CASTAGERTDTQYF	TGTGCCAGTACAGCGGGAGAGAGAACAGATACGCAGTATTTT
TRBV7-9	many	-	17	TRBJ2-2	CASSLERQDLNTGELFF	TGTGCCAGCAGCTTGGAAAGACAGGACTTGAACACCGGGGAGCTGTTTTTT
TRBV27	many	-	16	TRBJ2-1	CASSLSEPAPRNEQFF	TGTGCCAGCAGTTTATCCGAGCCTGCGCCCCGAAATGAGCAGTTCTTC
TRBV27	-	TRBD2	16	TRBJ2-7	CASSLLGTSGIYEQYF	TGTGCCAGCAGTTTACTGGGGACTAGCGGTATCTACGAGCAGTACTTC
TRBV4-2	-	-	13	TRBJ2-1	CASSQANKDEQFF	TGTGCCAGCAGCCAGGCAAACAAAGATGAGCAGTTCTTC
TRBV7-2	many	TRBD2	16	TRBJ2-3	CASSFATSGIPDTQYF	TGTGCCAGCAGCTTTGCAACTAGCGGGATCCCAGATACGCAGTATTTT
TRBV12-3/TRBV12-4	-	TRBD2	18	TRBJ2-7	CASSSTSGRARGFYEQYF	TGTGCCAGCAGTAGCACTAGCGGGAGGGCCCGTGGTTTCTACGAGCAGTACTTC
TRBV28	-	-	15	TRBJ1-1	CASSPPGGENTEAFF	TGTGCCAGCAGTCCGCCCGGGGGCGAGAACACTGAAGCTTTCTTT
TRBV3-1	-	-	13	TRBJ2-7	CASSLRISYEQYF	TGTGCCAGCAGCCTTAGAATCTCCTACGAGCAGTACTTC
TRBV30	many	-	13	TRBJ1-2	CAWSPRGDYGYTF	TGTGCCTGGAGTCCGAGGGGTGATTATGGCTACACCTTC
TRBV6-5	-	-	15	TRBJ1-1	CASRPPLGGWTEAFF	TGTGCCAGCCGACCTCCCCTGGGCGGCTGGACTGAAGCTTTCTTT
TRBV20-1	many	-	15	TRBJ2-7	CSARDKGLFPYEQYF	TGCAGTGCTAGAGATAAGGGCCTGTTCCCCTACGAGCAGTACTTC
TRBV3-1	many	-	15	TRBJ2-1	CASSQNSGSYNEQFF	TGTGCCAGCAGCCAAAATAGCGGTTCCTACAATGAGCAGTTCTTC
TRBV20-1	many	-	13	TRBJ1-5	CSARRRGGQPQHF	TGCAGTGCTCGCCGGCGGGGGGGTCAGCCCCAGCATTTT
TRBV27	many	-	14	TRBJ2-7	CASSTRLVPAEQYF	TGTGCCAGCAGTACAAGACTAGTCCCCGCCGAGCAGTACTTC
TRBV28	many	-	15	TRBJ2-3	CASTQGGTSTDTQYF	TGTGCCAGCACTCAGGGTGGTACTAGCACAGATACGCAGTATTTT
TRBV9	few	-	13	TRBJ1-5	CASSVAGTGPQHF	TGTGCCAGCAGCGTTGCAGGGACTGGGCCCCAGCATTTT
TRBV27	many	-	15	TRBJ2-7	CASSSRGEGYYEQYF	TGTGCCAGCAGTTCCCGGGGCGAAGGATACTACGAGCAGTACTTC
TRBV2	few	-	13	TRBJ2-7	CATIGGTDYEQYF	TGTGCCACCATAGGGGGGACAGACTACGAGCAGTACTTC
TRBV28	many	-	16	TRBJ2-2	CASKVALVGYTGELFF	TGTGCCAGCAAGGTCGCGCTAGTAGGATATACCGGGGAGCTGTTTTTT
TRBV18	many	TRBD1	16	TRBJ1-6	CASSLRDRGHDSPLHF	TGTGCCAGCTCACTTCGGGACAGGGGTCACGATTCACCCCTCCACTTT
TRBV3-1	-	-	20	TRBJ2-5	CASSQDSWGLGRAQGETQYF	TGTGCCAGCAGCCAAGACAGTTGGGGTCTTGGTCGAGCGCAGGGAGAGACCCAGTACTTC